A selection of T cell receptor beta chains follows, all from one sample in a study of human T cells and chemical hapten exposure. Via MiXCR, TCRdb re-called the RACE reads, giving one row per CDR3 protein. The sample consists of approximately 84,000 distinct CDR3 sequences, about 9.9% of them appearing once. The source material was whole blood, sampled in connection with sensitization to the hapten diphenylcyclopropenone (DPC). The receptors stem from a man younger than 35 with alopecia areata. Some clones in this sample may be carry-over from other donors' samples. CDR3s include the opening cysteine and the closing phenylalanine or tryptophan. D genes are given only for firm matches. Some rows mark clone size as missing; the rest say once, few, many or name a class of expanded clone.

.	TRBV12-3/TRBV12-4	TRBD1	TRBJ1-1	TGTGCCAGCAGTTTACGGGACAGGAACACTGAAGCTTTCTTT	CASSLRDRNTEAFF
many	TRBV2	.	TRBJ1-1	TGTGCCAGCAGTGATGACCCTCTGGAGGGAGCTTTCTTT	CASSDDPLEGAFF
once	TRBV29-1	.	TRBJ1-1	TGCAGCGTTGAAAACCCGACGGACACTGAAGCTTTCTTT	CSVENPTDTEAFF
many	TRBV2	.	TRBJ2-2	TGTGCCAGCAGCGACGCTAGGAGGGGGAAGAACACCGGGGAGCTGTTTTTT	CASSDARRGKNTGELFF
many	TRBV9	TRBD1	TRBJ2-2	TGTGCTGGGGCAGGGGGCGCGAACACCGGGGAGCTGTTTTTT	CAGAGGANTGELFF
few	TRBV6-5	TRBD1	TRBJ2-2	TGTGCCAGCAGGACAGGGGGCCTAGGCACCGGGGAGCTGTTTTTT	CASRTGGLGTGELFF
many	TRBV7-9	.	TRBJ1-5	TGTGCCAGCAGCTCGGGAGGGTGGGTAAATCAGCCCCAGCATTTT	CASSSGGWVNQPQHF
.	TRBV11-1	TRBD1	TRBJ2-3	TGTGCCAGCAGCCGGGACACCAGGGGGGATACGCAGTATTTT	CASSRDTRGDTQYF
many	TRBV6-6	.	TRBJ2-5	TGTGCCAGCAGCCGGACGGGGTTGGAGACCCAGTACTTC	CASSRTGLETQYF
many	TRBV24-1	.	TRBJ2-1	TGTGCCACCAGTGAGGATACAGGCAATGAGCAGTTCTTC	CATSEDTGNEQFF
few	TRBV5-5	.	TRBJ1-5	TGTGCCAGCAGCTTAGGACAGCATCAGCCCCAGCATTTT	CASSLGQHQPQHF
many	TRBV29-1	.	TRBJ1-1	TGCAGCGCCGGGCCGGGGTTGAACACTGAAGCTTTCTTT	CSAGPGLNTEAFF
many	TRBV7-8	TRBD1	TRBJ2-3	TGTGCCAGCATCAGGGACAGACTTACAGATACGCAGTATTTT	CASIRDRLTDTQYF
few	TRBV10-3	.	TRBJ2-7	TGTGCCATCAGTGAGTCGGTAGACGAGCAGTACTTC	CAISESVDEQYF
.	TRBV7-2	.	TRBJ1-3	TGTGCCAGCAGCCGAGGGACCGCAAGGAACACCATATATTTT	CASSRGTARNTIYF
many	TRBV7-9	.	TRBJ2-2	TGTGCCAGCAGCTTAATCCACCAGGGATGGACCGGGGAGCTGTTTTTT	CASSLIHQGWTGELFF
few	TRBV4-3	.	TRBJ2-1	TGCGCCAGCAGCCCGCTGGGGGGCCCCGACGGCTACAATGAGCAGTTCTTC	CASSPLGGPDGYNEQFF
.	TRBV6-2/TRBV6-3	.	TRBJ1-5	TGTGCCAGCATGGACTCTAGCAATCAGCCCCAGCATTTT	CASMDSSNQPQHF
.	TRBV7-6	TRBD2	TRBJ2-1	TGTGCCAGCAGCTTAGTGGGGCCGTATACTAGCGGGAGAGGCAATGAGCAGTTCTTC	CASSLVGPYTSGRGNEQFF
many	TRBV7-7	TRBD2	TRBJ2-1	TGTGCCAGCAGCTCAGCGCGGGGGTCGTTCAATGAGCAGTTCTTC	CASSSARGSFNEQFF
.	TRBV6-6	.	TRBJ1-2	TGTGCCAGCAGGCAGAGGACAGACTATGGCTACACCTTC	CASRQRTDYGYTF
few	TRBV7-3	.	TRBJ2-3	TGTGCCAGCAGCTTACTACAGGTCACAGATACGCAGTATTTT	CASSLLQVTDTQYF
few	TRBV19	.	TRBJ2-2	TGTGCCAGTAGTCCCGCGGGGGCAGGGAAGGTCTCCGGGGAGCTGTTTTTT	CASSPAGAGKVSGELFF
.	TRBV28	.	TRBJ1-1	TGTGCCAGCAGTTTAAGGGGTCTCGGCACTGAAGCTTTCTTT	CASSLRGLGTEAFF
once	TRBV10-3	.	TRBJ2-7	TGTGCCATCAGTGAGCCGGGTCGGGACGAGCAGTACTTC	CAISEPGRDEQYF
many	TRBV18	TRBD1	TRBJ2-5	TGTGCCAGCTCACCGACAGGGAATCAAGAGACCCAGTACTTC	CASSPTGNQETQYF
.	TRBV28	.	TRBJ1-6	TGTGCCACCTACGGGGGGCTTAATTCACCCCTCCACTTT	CATYGGLNSPLHF
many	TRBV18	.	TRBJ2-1	TGTGCCAGCTCACCAAGTAGTTACGAGCAGTTCTTC	CASSPSSYEQFF
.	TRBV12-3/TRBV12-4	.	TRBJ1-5	TGTGCCAGCACCCCGGGGTCGGTCAATCAGCCCCAGCATTTT	CASTPGSVNQPQHF
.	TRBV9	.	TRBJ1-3	TGTGCCAGCAGCGTAGAAGGAGCTTCTGGAAACACCATATATTTT	CASSVEGASGNTIYF
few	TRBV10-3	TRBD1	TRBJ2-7	TGTGCCATCCCCGCCCGGGACAGACCCTACGAGCAGTACTTC	CAIPARDRPYEQYF
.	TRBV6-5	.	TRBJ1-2	TGTGCCAGCAGTCCGGAACCAACTAACTATGGCTACACCTTC	CASSPEPTNYGYTF
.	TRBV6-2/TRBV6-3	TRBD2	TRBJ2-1	TGTGCCAGCAGTTTGGCGGGGGGCTTGAATGAGCAGTTCTTC	CASSLAGGLNEQFF
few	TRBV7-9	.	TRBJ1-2	TGTGCCAGCAGCCGGGATAACTATGGCTACACCTTC	CASSRDNYGYTF
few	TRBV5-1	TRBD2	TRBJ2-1	TGCGCCAGCAGCTTGGGGCTAGCGGGGCATAATGAGCAGTTCTTC	CASSLGLAGHNEQFF
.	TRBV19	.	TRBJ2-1	TGTGCCAGTAGGGTCATGGCCTTCAGCTCCTACAATGAGCAGTTCTTC	CASRVMAFSSYNEQFF
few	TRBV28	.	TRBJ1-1	TGTGCCAGCAGTTCCCCGGGGCCTAACACTGAAGCTTTCTTT	CASSSPGPNTEAFF
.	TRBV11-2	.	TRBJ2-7	TGTGCCAGCAGCCCCCAAAAGGGGTCCAGGACCTACGAGCAGTACTTC	CASSPQKGSRTYEQYF
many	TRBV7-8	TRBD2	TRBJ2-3	TGTGCCAGCAGCACGACTAGCGGGGGGCCGGCAGATACGCAGTATTTT	CASSTTSGGPADTQYF
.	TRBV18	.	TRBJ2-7	TGTGCCAGCTCCATCACACAGAGCTCCTACGAGCAGTACTTC	CASSITQSSYEQYF
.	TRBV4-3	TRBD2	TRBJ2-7	TGCGCCAGCAGCCAGGAGTGGACTAGCGGGGGGATGGAGCAGTACTTC	CASSQEWTSGGMEQYF
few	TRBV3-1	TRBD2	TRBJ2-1	TGTGCCAGCAGCCGCGGGAGGGCTGACTACAATGAGCAGTTCTTC	CASSRGRADYNEQFF
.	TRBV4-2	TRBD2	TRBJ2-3	TGTGCCAGCAGCCAAGAAAAACTAGCGGGGATAGATACGCAGTATTTT	CASSQEKLAGIDTQYF
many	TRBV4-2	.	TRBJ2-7	TGTGCCAGCAGCCAAGAGGACGAGCAGTACTTC	CASSQEDEQYF
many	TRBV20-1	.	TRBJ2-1	TGCAGTGCTAGCCCCGCGTCCTACAATGAGCAGTTCTTC	CSASPASYNEQFF
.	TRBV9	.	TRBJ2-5	TGTGCCAGCAGCGTAGAGAGGATGGGACGGCGCCAAGAGACCCAGTACTTC	CASSVERMGRRQETQYF
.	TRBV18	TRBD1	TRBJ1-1	TGTGCCAGCTCACCAGACAGGGTCGCTGAAGCTTTCTTT	CASSPDRVAEAFF
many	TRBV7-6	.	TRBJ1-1	TGTGCCAGCAGCTTAGGGCGGGGGCCTCCCTTCTCGGAAACTTTCTTT	CASSLGRGPPFSETFF
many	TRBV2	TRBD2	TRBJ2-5	TGTGCCAGCAGTGAAGCAGCGGGGGGAGCGGTACAAGAGACCCAGTACTTC	CASSEAAGGAVQETQYF
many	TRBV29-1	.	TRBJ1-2	TGCAGCGTTTGGCTCGATGGCTACACCTTC	CSVWLDGYTF
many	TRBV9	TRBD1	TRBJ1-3	TGTGCCAGCAGCGCGGTGGGAGGGGGCACTGGAAACACCATATATTTT	CASSAVGGGTGNTIYF
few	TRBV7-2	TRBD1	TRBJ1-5	TGTGCCAGCAGCACGGAGACAGGGTCTGGCAATCAGCCCCAGCATTTT	CASSTETGSGNQPQHF
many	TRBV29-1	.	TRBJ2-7	TGCAGCGTTGCAGGGGCCCCGTCCTACGAGCAGTACTTC	CSVAGAPSYEQYF
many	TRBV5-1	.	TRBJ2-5	TGCGCCAGCAGCTTGCACAACCAAGAGACCCAGTACTTC	CASSLHNQETQYF